This T cell receptor (beta chain) was sequenced during a study of T cell repertoires in cytomegalovirus infection. Study summary: CMV infection together with matching HLA type was indicated by public TCR beta signatures.

Germline values: CDR1 SGHRS, CDR2 YFSETQ. The CDR3 consists of 14 residues. V trimming: 4 bases; J trimming: 6 bases; junction bases outside the gene matches: 7. MiXCR, applied by TCRdb to the reads, yields one record per CDR3 protein. The profile covers more than 150,000 distinct CDR3 sequences, with roughly a fifth appearing a single time and less than 3.5% taken by the ten largest. Sequences were obtained from PBMCs. This sequence joins TRBV5-1 and TRBJ2-3, with 8 bases fitting TRBD1. The TCR sequence derives from a human donor in good health (CMV status not recorded). Some clones in this sample may be carry-over from other donors' samples. This CDR3 reads CASSPRTGLDTQYF. The CDR3, as DNA: TGCGCCAGCAGCCCCAGGACAGGGCTCGATACGCAGTATTTT.